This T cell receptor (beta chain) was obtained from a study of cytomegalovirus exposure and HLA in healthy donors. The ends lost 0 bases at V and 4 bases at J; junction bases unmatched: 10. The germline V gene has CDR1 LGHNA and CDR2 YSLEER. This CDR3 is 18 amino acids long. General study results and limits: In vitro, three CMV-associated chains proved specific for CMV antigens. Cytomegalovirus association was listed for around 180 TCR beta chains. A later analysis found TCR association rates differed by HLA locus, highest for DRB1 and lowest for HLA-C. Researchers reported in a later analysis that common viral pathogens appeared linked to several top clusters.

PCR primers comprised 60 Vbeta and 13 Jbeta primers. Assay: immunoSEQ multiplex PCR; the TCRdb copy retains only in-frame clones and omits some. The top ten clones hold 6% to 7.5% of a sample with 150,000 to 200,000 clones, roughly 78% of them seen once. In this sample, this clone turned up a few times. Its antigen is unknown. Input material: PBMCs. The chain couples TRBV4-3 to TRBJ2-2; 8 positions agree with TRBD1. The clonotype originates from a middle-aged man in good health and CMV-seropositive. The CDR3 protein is CASSQERSQGAATGELFF. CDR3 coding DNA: TGCGCCAGCAGCCAAGAGAGATCCCAGGGGGCGGCCACCGGGGAGCTGTTTTTT.